This TCR beta chain was sequenced during a study of CD8 T cells in ankylosing spondylitis. The V gene end was trimmed by 5 bases and the J gene end by 2 bases; junction bases not matched to a gene: 7. This CDR3 is built from 15 residues. CDR1 and CDR2 from the germline V gene are SGHRS and YFSETQ. Generation of TCR beta libraries employed quantitative 5'-RACE incorporating molecular barcodes. Using its own MiXCR run on the 5' RACE reads, TCRdb lists one record per CDR3 protein. This sample has under 850,000 distinct CDR3 sequences; roughly 19% occur once, and the top ten carry over 15%. Broader study findings: Apparently characteristic of ankylosing spondylitis blood was a TCR beta motif (about 8 highly homologous variants). Researchers report that disease-linked clones proved CD8+ and relatively rare in peripheral blood. Reportedly, matched ankylosing spondylitis synovial fluid was significantly enriched for disease-linked clones.

This clonotype was counted a few times. What it binds is not known. The V gene is TRBV5-1, the J gene TRBJ2-1; TRBD1 matches 7 bases. The sequence was obtained from a male donor with ankylosing spondylitis. The source material was blood, either unsorted or a sorted T cell fraction (not recorded which). CDR3 sequence reads: CASRGDRATYNEQFF. The DNA for the CDR3 is TGCGCCAGCAGGGGAGACAGGGCTACCTACAATGAGCAGTTCTTC.